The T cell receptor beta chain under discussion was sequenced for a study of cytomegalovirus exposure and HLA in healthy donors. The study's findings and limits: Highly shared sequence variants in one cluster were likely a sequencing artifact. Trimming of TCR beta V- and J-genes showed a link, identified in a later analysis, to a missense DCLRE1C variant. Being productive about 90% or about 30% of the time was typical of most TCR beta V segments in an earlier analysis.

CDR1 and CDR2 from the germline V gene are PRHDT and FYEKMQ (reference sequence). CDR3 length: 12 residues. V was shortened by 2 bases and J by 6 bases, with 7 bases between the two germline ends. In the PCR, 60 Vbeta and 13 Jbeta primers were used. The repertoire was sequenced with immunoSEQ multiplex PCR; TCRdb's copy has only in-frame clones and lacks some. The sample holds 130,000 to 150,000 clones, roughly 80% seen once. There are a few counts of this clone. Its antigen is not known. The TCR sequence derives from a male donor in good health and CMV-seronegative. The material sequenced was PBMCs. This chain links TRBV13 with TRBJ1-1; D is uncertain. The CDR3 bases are TGTGCCAGCAGCTTATCTCGGGCTGAAGCTTTCTTT. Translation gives CASSLSRAEAFF.